These 26 T cell receptor beta chains were all obtained from the same sample, sequenced in a study of blood T cell repertoires in COVID-19. Only in-frame clones appear in the TCRdb table, and some are missing; sequencing was by immunoSEQ multiplex PCR. The data show a few hundred thousand clones, with 70% to 90% seen just once and roughly 2% held by the top ten. Material for sequencing was PBMCs or T cells enriched from blood (not recorded which). Receptors originate from a man aged 25-45 years who had recovered from COVID-19.

The rearrangement links TRBV13 to TRBJ2-5; 8 nucleotides line up with TRBD2. The CDR3 sequence is 13 residues long. V shed 5 bases, J shed 4 bases, and the junction held 3 bases outside the gene matches. CDR1 is PRHDT and CDR2 is FYEKMQ in the germline V gene (reference sequence). CDR3 region: CASSPGRGETQYF. In nucleotides, the CDR3 is TGTGCCAGCAGCCCCGGGAGGGGAGAGACCCAGTACTTC.

This chain links TRBV5-4 with TRBJ1-2; 7 positions match TRBD1. V gave up 4 bases and J gave up 5 bases; unmatched junction bases: 14. CDR1 and CDR2 (germline): SGHNT, YYREEE (reference sequence). The CDR3 sequence is 16 residues long. DNA for the CDR3: TGTGCCAGCAGCCCGGAGGGGGCAGCGGTAGGGTATGGCTACACCTTC. Translated, it gives CASSPEGAAVGYGYTF.

This chain links TRBV11-2 with TRBJ1-2; a weak D match, TRBD1 (6 bases). Trimming took off 3 bases at V and 8 bases at J, with 19 bases between the two ends. CDR3 length equals 15 residues. Germline V gives CDR1 SGHAT, CDR2 FQNNGV. CDR3 DNA: TGTGCCAGCAGCTTTCGGAAACAGGGAGTAAAGGGCTACACCTTC. Amino acids: CASSFRKQGVKGYTF.

This chain joins TRBV12-3 or TRBV12-4 and TRBJ1-4; D is undetermined. V gave up 10 bases and J gave up 0 bases, with 9 bases separating them. The CDR3 consists of 13 residues. CDR3 sequence reads: CATRATTNEKLFF. The CDR3 DNA follows: TGTGCCACTAGAGCAACAACTAATGAAAAACTGTTTTTT.

As DNA, the CDR3 is TGTGCCAGCAGCGTTACAGCGGCCACAGATACGCAGTATTTT. Residues: CASSVTAATDTQYF. The chain uses TRBV9 and TRBJ2-3, with D perhaps TRBD2 (5 bases). CDR1 SGDLS and CDR2 YYNGEE come from the germline V gene. This CDR3 has 14 amino acids. Trimming left V 2 bases short and J 2 bases short, with 9 bases between.

As DNA, the CDR3 is TGTGCCAGCAGTGGTCCTAGGTCTGGAAACACCATATATTTT. Translating it yields CASSGPRSGNTIYF. The chain couples TRBV2 to TRBJ1-3; no firm D call. From germline, CDR1 is SNHLY and CDR2 FYNNEI. Trimming removed 4 bases at V and 1 base at J, with 8 bases between. The CDR3 loop spans 14 amino acids.

This rearrangement joins TRBV30 to TRBJ1-6; D is perhaps TRBD1 (5 bases). Trimming cost V 0 bases and J 9 bases, with 9 bases left between them. From germline, CDR1 is GTSNPN and CDR2 SVGIG (reference sequence). The CDR3 spans 13 residues. The CDR3 is CAWSVMGPSPLHF. The CDR3 DNA is TGTGCCTGGAGTGTAATGGGGCCTTCACCCCTCCACTTT.

This chain joins TRBV29-1 and TRBJ1-2; 7 bases match TRBD1. This CDR3 has 13 residues. The V and J ends lost 2 bases and 7 bases, in that order; junction bases with no gene match: 7. CDR1 SQVTM and CDR2 ANQGSEA come from the germline V gene. The CDR3 DNA follows: TGCAGCGTTGAAAAGGGGGCGGCGTCTGGCTACACCTTC. This encodes CSVEKGAASGYTF.

This clone came up a few times. This sample also contains other DNA sequences that code for the same CDR3. The chain carries TRBV5-1 and TRBJ2-7; tentative D call: TRBD1 (6 bases). V lost 0 bases and J 2 bases, leaving 12 bases between the germline ends. CDR1 is SGHRS, CDR2 YFSETQ, per germline. The CDR3 spans 15 residues. CDR3 nucleotides: TGCGCCAGCAGCTTGGGGCAGGGGCGGGCCTACGAGCAGTACTTC. As protein: CASSLGQGRAYEQYF.

The rearrangement joins TRBV9 to TRBJ1-1; 8 nucleotides agree with TRBD1. J was trimmed by 5 bases and V by 3 bases; bases with no gene match: 6. CDR1 SGDLS and CDR2 YYNGEE come from the germline V gene. This CDR3 region has 14 residues. The CDR3 sequence is CASSAQGAQTEAFF. CDR3 nucleotide sequence: TGTGCCAGCAGCGCCCAGGGGGCGCAAACTGAAGCTTTCTTT.

This chain joins TRBV5-1 and TRBJ1-1; D uncertain. This CDR3 contains 15 residues. Trimming left V 1 base short and J 3 bases short, with 13 bases between. The germline gives CDR1 SGHRS, CDR2 YFSETQ. CDR3 in DNA: TGCGCCAGCAGCTTGAACGGGCAGAGGGACACTGAAGCTTTCTTT. This codes for CASSLNGQRDTEAFF.

This clone appeared once. The chain couples TRBV7-3 to TRBJ2-3, with 8 bases identical to TRBD2. The ends lost 2 bases at V and 0 bases at J; junction bases unmatched: 4. CDR3 size: 16 residues. CDR1 is SGHTA and CDR2 is FQGTGA in the germline V gene. The CDR3 DNA reads TGTGCCAGCAGCTTAGGACTAGCCTCAAGCACAGATACGCAGTATTTT. The encoded protein is CASSLGLASSTDTQYF. Full variable domain (remainder filled in from reference TRBV7-3 and TRBJ2-3): GAGVSQTPSNKVTEKGKYVELRCDPISGHTALYWYRQSLGQGPEFLIYFQGTGAADDSGLPNDRFFAVRPEGSVSTLKIQRTERGDSAVYLCASSLGLASSTDTQYFGPGTRLTVL.

This rearrangement joins TRBV30 to TRBJ1-1; TRBD1 aligns across 7 bases. The J segment lost 0 bases and the V segment lost 0 bases, leaving 28 bases of the junction unmatched. This CDR3 comprises 23 residues. Germline V CDR1 and CDR2: GTSNPN, SVGIG (reference sequence). CDR3 sequence reads: CAWSVYSGSLTGSSVRVNTEAFF. The CDR3 coding sequence is TGTGCCTGGAGTGTATATTCGGGTTCTTTGACAGGGAGTTCGGTTAGGGTGAACACTGAAGCTTTCTTT.

This chain connects TRBV5-5 to TRBJ1-2, with D perhaps TRBD1 (6 bases). Trimming left V 5 bases short and J 5 bases short, with 22 bases between. Germline-derived CDR1 and CDR2 are SGHKS and YYEKEE (reference sequence). The CDR3 runs 16 residues. This chain's CDR3 is CASSPLFWTANYGYTF. CDR3 bases: TGTGCCAGCAGTCCCTTGTTCTGGACAGCCAATTATGGCTACACCTTC.

This chain joins TRBV10-3 and TRBJ2-3; TRBD1 might be the D (6 bases). The CDR3 contains 13 residues. Trimming pared 6 bases from V and 0 bases from J, leaving 7 bases between. Per germline, CDR1 ENHRY and CDR2 SYGVKD. The chain's CDR3 is CAIRGGSTDTQYF. CDR3 coding DNA: TGTGCCATCAGAGGGGGTAGCACAGATACGCAGTATTTT.

This clone has at least ten counts. Compared with germline, one end of the junction differs, possibly owing to a read error. This chain uses TRBV3-1 (or the pseudogene TRBV3-2) with TRBJ2-7, with 10 nucleotides matching TRBD2. Germline loops: CDR1 LGHDT, CDR2 YNNKEL (reference sequence). CDR3 size: 13 residues. The CDR3 is CASSPSGGRHALF. The CDR3 DNA sequence: TGTGCCAGCAGCCCTAGCGGGGGTCGACACGCTTTATTC.

The DNA for the CDR3 is TGTGCCAGCAGCCCGCTTCGGCAGGGGGCGCCTATCTATGGCTACACCTTC. Protein: CASSPLRQGAPIYGYTF. The chain links TRBV5-8 to TRBJ1-2; 8 nucleotides align to TRBD1. J gave up 4 bases and V 4 bases, and 15 bases lay outside the gene matches. This CDR3 has 17 amino acids. Germline V gene lookup returns CDR1 SGHTS and CDR2 YDEGEE.

This chain links TRBV5-1 with TRBJ1-2; D is uncertain. The CDR3 totals 14 residues. Trimming removed 0 bases from V and 3 bases from J, with 9 bases in between. Germline V lookup: CDR1 SGHRS, CDR2 YFSETQ. This CDR3 is CASSLAISHYGYTF. The CDR3 DNA is TGCGCCAGCAGCTTGGCCATCAGTCACTATGGCTACACCTTC.

This rearrangement joins TRBV27 to TRBJ2-5; D is possibly TRBD2 (5 bases). This CDR3 region has 12 residues. V was clipped by 5 bases and J by 7 bases, with 11 bases between them. Germline CDR1 and CDR2: MNHEY and SMNVEV (reference sequence). The CDR3 bases are TGTGCCAGCAGTCGGGTCCGGGGGACCCAGTACTTC. It codes for CASSRVRGTQYF.

CDR3 nucleotides: TGTGCCAGCAGCCAGATTCAAGACAGAGGGACCCAGTACTTC. Translating gives CASSQIQDRGTQYF. J is TRBJ2-5 and V is TRBV7-3; D perhaps matches TRBD1 (5 bases). The CDR3 covers 14 residues. Germline CDR1 and CDR2: SGHTA and FQGTGA. Trimming shortened V by 5 bases and J by 7 bases, and 17 bases separated the two germline ends.

This chain joins TRBV6-2 or TRBV6-3 and TRBJ2-1; TRBD2 aligns across 7 bases. Germline-derived CDR1 and CDR2 are MNHEY and SVGEGT. This CDR3 is 16 amino acids long. With 5 bases clipped from V and 1 base from J, the junction kept 8 bases outside the gene matches. The CDR3 bases are TGTGCCAGCAGTACCCCAGGAGCGGGGTCCTACAATGAGCAGTTCTTC. Protein: CASSTPGAGSYNEQFF.

This chain joins TRBV7-6 and TRBJ2-3, with D possibly matching TRBD2 (6 bases). V shed 5 bases and J shed 2 bases, with 23 bases lying between them. The CDR3 loop spans 18 amino acids. Germline V gene sequence: CDR1 SGHVS, CDR2 FNYEAQ. The DNA for the CDR3 is TGTGCCAGCAGCCCCATTCTGGGGTTGGGGGGAAACACAGATACGCAGTATTTT. Its protein is CASSPILGLGGNTDTQYF.

V usage is TRBV13 and J usage is TRBJ2-7, with 10 nucleotides matching TRBD2. CDR3 length equals 16 residues. Losses at the gene ends were 0 bases for V and 6 bases for J; bases not matched to a gene: 8. Germline assignment: CDR1 PRHDT and CDR2 FYEKMQ (reference sequence). CDR3 amino acids: CASSLGHGTSVLEQYF. The CDR3 DNA is TGTGCCAGCAGCTTAGGCCATGGGACTAGCGTCCTCGAGCAGTACTTC.

DNA of the CDR3: TGTGCCAGCAGCCTCATGACTAGGAGGGTAGCCTACAATGAGCAGTTCTTC. The encoded protein is CASSLMTRRVAYNEQFF. This rearrangement joins TRBV7-3 to TRBJ2-1, with D possibly being TRBD2 (6 bases). Germline-derived CDR1 and CDR2 are SGHTA and FQGTGA. This CDR3 is built from 17 residues. Trimming left V 5 bases short and J 2 bases short, with 19 bases between. The full variable domain, with the rest looked up from reference TRBV7-3 and TRBJ2-1, is GAGVSQTPSNKVTEKGKYVELRCDPISGHTALYWYRQSLGQGPEFLIYFQGTGAADDSGLPNDRFFAVRPEGSVSTLKIQRTERGDSAVYLCASSLMTRRVAYNEQFFGPGTRLTVL.

J is TRBJ1-5 and V is TRBV4-1; a possible D gene is TRBD1 (5 bases). Germline CDR1 and CDR2: MGHRA and YSYEKL. V dropped 1 base and J dropped 4 bases, with 14 bases sitting between them. This CDR3 region has 16 residues. The CDR3 here is CASSQVRQGPNQPQHF. For the CDR3, the DNA is TGCGCCAGCAGCCAAGTGCGGCAGGGCCCGAATCAGCCCCAGCATTTT.

This clone was counted between two and nine times. The V gene is TRBV11-2, the J gene TRBJ2-7; 8 bases align to TRBD1. This CDR3 has 15 amino acids. The V gene end was trimmed by 4 bases and the J gene end by 3 bases; junction bases not matched to a gene: 8. Looked up from germline, CDR1 is SGHAT and CDR2 is FQNNGV. The CDR3 region has the DNA TGTGCCAGCAGCTACCTACAGGGGGGCGTCTACGAGCAGTACTTC. Its translation is CASSYLQGGVYEQYF.